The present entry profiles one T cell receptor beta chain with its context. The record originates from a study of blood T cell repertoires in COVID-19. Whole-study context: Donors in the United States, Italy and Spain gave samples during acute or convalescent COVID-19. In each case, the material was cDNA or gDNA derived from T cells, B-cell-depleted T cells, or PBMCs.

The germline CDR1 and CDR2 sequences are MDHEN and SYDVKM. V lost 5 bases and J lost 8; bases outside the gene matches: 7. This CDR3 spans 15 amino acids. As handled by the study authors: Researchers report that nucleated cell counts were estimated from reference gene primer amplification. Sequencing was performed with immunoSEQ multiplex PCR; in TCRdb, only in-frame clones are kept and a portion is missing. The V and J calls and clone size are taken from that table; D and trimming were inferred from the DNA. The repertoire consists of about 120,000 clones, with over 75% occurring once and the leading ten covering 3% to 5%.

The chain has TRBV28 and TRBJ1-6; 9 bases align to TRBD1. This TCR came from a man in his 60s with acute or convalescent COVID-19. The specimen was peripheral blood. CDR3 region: CASSATGQGYSPLHF. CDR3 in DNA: TGTGCCAGCAGTGCCACGGGACAGGGTTATTCACCCCTCCACTTT.